The entry that follows covers one TCR beta chain sequence. The antigen this receptor binds is unknown. The instrument given in TCRdb is NextSeq 550. The Human TCR Profiling Kit (MiLaboratory) was used to prepare UMI-labeled 5' RACE TRB cDNA libraries. cDNA synthesis used the entire amount of extracted RNA, and PCR amplification then used the entire amount of cDNA produced. Libraries were prepared in parallel with an identical number of PCR cycles. On the study's bioinformatics: MIGEC and MiXCR extracted about 50,000 +/- 10,000 unique UMI-labeled TRB cDNA molecules per library, requiring at least two reads per UMI. On average, roughly 40,000 +/- 10,000 functional in-frame TRB CDR3 nucleotide clonotypes lacking stop codons were found per library. After each sample was downsampled to 5000 UMI-labeled TRB molecules, VDJtools was used to calculate diversity metrics such as normalized Shannon-Wiener and Chao1. VDJtools was used to calculate clonotype-size-weighted physicochemical properties of the central five CDR3 residues, namely interaction energy, strength, volume and Kidera factor 4. Each entry corresponds to one CDR3 protein sequence from reads that TCRdb reprocessed, and DNA is not given. TCRdb assigned the V and J calls; the authors' analysis was not used. The sample table holds approximately 8,800 distinct CDR3 sequences. The ten largest clonotypes hold 2% to 2.5% of the sample.

Each CD8+ T cell subset was flow-sorted in triplicate, and around 300,000 cells per subset were placed directly into RLT lysis buffer. To keep memory contaminants out, a stringent definition of naive CD8+ T cells was applied: CD45RO-CCR7+CD27+CD95-. Standard density gradient centrifugation was used to isolate peripheral blood mononuclear cells from buffy coats. Naive CXCR3-negative and CXCR3-positive CD8+ T cells were flow-sorted using a FACSAria III. An RNeasy Mini Kit was used to extract total RNA from the sorted cells. The sample is drawn from a study of CXCR3-negative and CXCR3-positive naive CD8 T cells (dated by TCRdb to the late 2010s). At the level of the whole study: In total, some 130 million TRB reads were obtained, corresponding to roughly 1.5 +/- 0.3 million reads per library. The diversity and physicochemical repertoire analyses included around 10 donors pooled from two independent experiments. TRBV-TRBJ cluster analysis included naive subsets from a handful of donors and memory cells from 3 donors.

Overall results and qualifications from the work: TRB CDR3s from CXCR3-positive naive cells showed higher hydrophobicity (lower Kidera factor 4), lower energy, and higher strength and volume indices than CXCR3-negative naive cells. Freshly isolated PBMCs were used for most assays because CXCR3 expression partially decreased after cryopreservation. Similar TRBV-TRBJ usage was shown by naive CXCR3-negative and CXCR3-positive cells from the same donor, whereas distinct patterns were shown by memory cells. Repertoire diversity was comparably high in both naive subsets but much lower in memory CD8+ T cells. Surface CD5, linked to self-reactivity in mice, was comparable between naive subsets; TCR interaction strength was therefore also inferred from TRB CDR3 physicochemical properties.

Reading the germline V gene gives CDR1 SQVTM and CDR2 ANQGSEA. The CDR3 numbers 15 residues from cysteine through phenylalanine. The DNA is not on file. This receptor was identified in a human donor in good health. Some clones in this sample may be carry-over from other donors' samples. The sample comprised naive CXCR3+ CD8+ T cells from blood. The sample's cell subset or site label, decoded: CD45RO-CCR7+CD27+CD95- naive CD8+ T cells expressing CXCR3 (TNR3+). The chain is assembled from TRBV29-1 and TRBJ2-1; TCRdb picks TRBD2, but there is no DNA to check that call. This receptor carries the CDR3 CSVEPLWREVHEQFF.